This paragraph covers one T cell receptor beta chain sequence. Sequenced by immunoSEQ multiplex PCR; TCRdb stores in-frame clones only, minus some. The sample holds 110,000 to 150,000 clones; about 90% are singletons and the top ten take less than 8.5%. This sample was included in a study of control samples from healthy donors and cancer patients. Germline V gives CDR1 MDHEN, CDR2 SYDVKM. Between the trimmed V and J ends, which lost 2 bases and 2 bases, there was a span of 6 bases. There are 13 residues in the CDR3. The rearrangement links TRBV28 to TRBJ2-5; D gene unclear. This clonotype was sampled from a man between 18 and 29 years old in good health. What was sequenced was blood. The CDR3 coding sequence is TGTGCCAGCAGTTTAAACCATCAAGAGACCCAGTACTTC. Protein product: CASSLNHQETQYF.